The rows below give T cell receptor beta chains drawn from one sample of a study of blood T cell repertoires in COVID-19. This table comes from immunoSEQ multiplex PCR, and its TCRdb copy is limited to in-frame clones, with some not included. The data contain roughly 170,000 clones, over 70% of them singletons. Sequencing used PBMCs or T cells enriched from blood (not recorded which). The receptor set was obtained from a woman in her 40s with acute COVID-19. Both conserved end residues are part of each CDR3. A D gene is named only where the DNA matches it firmly. Expanded clones are given a class, and other clones once, few, many or no size at all.

few,TRBJ2-3,TRBV3-1/TRBV3-2,TRBD2,TGTGCCAGCAGCCAACAGGGACTAGCGGGAGGAGCGCAGTATTTT,CASSQQGLAGGAQYF
NA,TRBJ1-1,TRBV7-6,NA,TGTGCCAGCAGCTTAACAGGGCGAACTGAAGCTTTCTTT,CASSLTGRTEAFF
NA,TRBJ1-1,TRBV5-8,NA,TGTGCCAGCAGCTTGCAGGGAAGCATTGGGACTGAAGCTTTCTTT,CASSLQGSIGTEAFF
NA,TRBJ2-7,TRBV11-2,NA,TGTGCCAGCAGTACAGGGTCGAGATTCTACGAGCAGTACTTC,CASSTGSRFYEQYF
NA,TRBJ2-3,TRBV27,NA,TGTGCCAGCAGTTTACAGTCTTTAAGCACAGATACGCAGTATTTT,CASSLQSLSTDTQYF
once,TRBJ2-7,TRBV5-1,TRBD2,TGCGCCAGCAGCATATCGCTAGCGGGGGAATCCTACGAGCAGTACTTC,CASSISLAGESYEQYF
once,TRBJ2-3,TRBV18,TRBD2,TGTGCCAGCTGCGGGGGAGAGGTAGATACGCAGTATTTT,CASCGGEVDTQYF
NA,TRBJ1-5,TRBV7-8,TRBD1,TGTGCCAGCAGCCAACAGGGGGCCTTCAATCAGCCCCAGCATTTT,CASSQQGAFNQPQHF
NA,TRBJ2-5,TRBV5-1,TRBD2,TGCGCCAGCAGCTACAGCCTTAGCGGGACGAGAGAGACCCAGTACTTC,CASSYSLSGTRETQYF
few,TRBJ1-5,TRBV15,TRBD1,TGTGCCACCAGTGCCCTCCGGCGGACAGGGACGTATAATAGCAATCAGCCCCAGCATTTT,CATSALRRTGTYNSNQPQHF
NA,TRBJ2-3,TRBV5-1,NA,TGCGCCAGCAGCTTGGATCACTTCGGTATTACAGATACGCAGTATTTT,CASSLDHFGITDTQYF
few,TRBJ2-2,TRBV19,TRBD1,TGTGCCAGTAAGGGGACAGGGGACACCGGGGAGCTGTTTTTT,CASKGTGDTGELFF
NA,TRBJ1-5,TRBV27,NA,TGTGCCAGCAGTTCGGTACAGGGTGGGAGCAATCAGCCCCAGCATTTT,CASSSVQGGSNQPQHF
NA,TRBJ2-5,TRBV4-1,TRBD2,TGCGCCAGCAGCCAAGATGTCGCTAGCGGGAGAGGATGGGAGACCCAGTACTTC,CASSQDVASGRGWETQYF
NA,TRBJ2-1,TRBV30,TRBD1,TGTGCCTGGAGTGGGACAGGGGAGCAGTTCTTC,CAWSGTGEQFF
NA,TRBJ1-2,TRBV20-1,NA,TGCAGTGCTAGTTTAGGGGGATCCTATGGCTACACCTTC,CSASLGGSYGYTF
NA,TRBJ1-2,TRBV5-4,TRBD1,TGTGCCAGCAGCGGCCGGGACAGGGGATCCTATGGCTACACCTTC,CASSGRDRGSYGYTF
NA,TRBJ1-2,TRBV7-2,NA,TGTGCCAGCAGCTTGCGGGGCGAGAACTATGGCTACACCTTC,CASSLRGENYGYTF
NA,TRBJ1-2,TRBV18,TRBD1,TGTGCCAGCTCACGGGACAGAAACAACTATGGCTACACCTTC,CASSRDRNNYGYTF
NA,TRBJ2-2,TRBV5-6,TRBD1,TGTGCCAGCAGACTGGGACAGGGGAACACCGGGGAGCTGTTTTTT,CASRLGQGNTGELFF
NA,TRBJ2-2,TRBV25-1,TRBD2,TGTGCCAGCAGTGGACTAGCGGTAATGAACACCGGGGAGCTGTTTTTT,CASSGLAVMNTGELFF
NA,TRBJ2-1,TRBV20-1,TRBD1,TGCAGTGCTAGTGGGGACAGGGCCCTGCTCCCCGTCTACAATGAGCAGTTCTTC,CSASGDRALLPVYNEQFF
NA,TRBJ2-3,TRBV15,NA,TGTGCCACCAGCAGAGATTTTCAGACCGGAGATAGGGATACGCAGTATTTT,CATSRDFQTGDRDTQYF